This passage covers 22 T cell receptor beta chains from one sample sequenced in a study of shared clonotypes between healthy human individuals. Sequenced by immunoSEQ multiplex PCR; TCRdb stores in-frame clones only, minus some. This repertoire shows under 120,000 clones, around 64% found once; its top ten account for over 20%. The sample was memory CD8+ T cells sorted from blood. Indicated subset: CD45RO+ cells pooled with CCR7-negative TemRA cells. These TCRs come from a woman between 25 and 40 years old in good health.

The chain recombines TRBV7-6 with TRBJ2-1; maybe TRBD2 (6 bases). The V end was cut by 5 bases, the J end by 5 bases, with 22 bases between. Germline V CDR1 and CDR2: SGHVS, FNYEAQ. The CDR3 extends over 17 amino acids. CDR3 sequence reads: CASSQRPGPQRDNEQFF. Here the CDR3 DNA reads TGTGCCAGCAGCCAAAGACCGGGACCACAGCGGGACAATGAGCAGTTCTTC.

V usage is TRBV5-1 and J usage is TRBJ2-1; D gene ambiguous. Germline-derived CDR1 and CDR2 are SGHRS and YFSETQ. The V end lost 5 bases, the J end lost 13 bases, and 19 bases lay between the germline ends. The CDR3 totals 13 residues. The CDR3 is CASRPYPEGHQFF. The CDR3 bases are TGCGCCAGCAGACCATACCCGGAAGGGCACCAGTTCTTC. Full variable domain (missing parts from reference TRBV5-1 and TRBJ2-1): KAGVTQTPRYLIKTRGQQVTLSCSPISGHRSVSWYQQTPGQGLQFLFEYFSETQRNKGNFPGRFSGRQFSNSRSEMNVSTLELGDSALYLCASRPYPEGHQFFGPGTRLTVL.

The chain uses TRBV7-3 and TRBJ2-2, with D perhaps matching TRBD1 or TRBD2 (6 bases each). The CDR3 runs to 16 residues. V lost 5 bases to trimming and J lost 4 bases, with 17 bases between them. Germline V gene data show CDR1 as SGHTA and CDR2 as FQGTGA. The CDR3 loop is CASSLGGLAGTGELFF. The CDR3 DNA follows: TGTGCCAGCAGCCTAGGGGGGCTTGCGGGCACCGGGGAGCTGTTTTTT.

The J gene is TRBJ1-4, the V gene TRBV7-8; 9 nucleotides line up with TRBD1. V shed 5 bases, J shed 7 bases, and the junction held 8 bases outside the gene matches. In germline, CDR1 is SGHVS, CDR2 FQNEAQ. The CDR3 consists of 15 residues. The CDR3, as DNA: TGTGCCAGCAGCATGAACAGGGGGCCGTCTGAAAAACTGTTTTTT. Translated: CASSMNRGPSEKLFF.

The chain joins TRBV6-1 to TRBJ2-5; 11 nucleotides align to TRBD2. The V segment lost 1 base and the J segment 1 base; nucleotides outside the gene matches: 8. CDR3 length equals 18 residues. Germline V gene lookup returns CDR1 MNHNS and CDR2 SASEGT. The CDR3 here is CASSEVLAGGPSQETQYF. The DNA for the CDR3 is TGTGCCAGCAGTGAAGTTTTAGCGGGAGGGCCGTCCCAAGAGACCCAGTACTTC.

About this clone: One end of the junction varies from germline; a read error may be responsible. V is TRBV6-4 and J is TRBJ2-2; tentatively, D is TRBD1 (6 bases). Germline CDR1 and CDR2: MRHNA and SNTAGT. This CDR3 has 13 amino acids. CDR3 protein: CASSEGDTRELFF. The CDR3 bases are TGTGCCAGCAGTGAGGGGGACACCAGGGAGCTGTTTTTT.

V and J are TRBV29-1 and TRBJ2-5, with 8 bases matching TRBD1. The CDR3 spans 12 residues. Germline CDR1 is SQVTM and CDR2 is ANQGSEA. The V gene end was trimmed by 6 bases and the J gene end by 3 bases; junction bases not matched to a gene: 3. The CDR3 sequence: CSVRTGKETQYF. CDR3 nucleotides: TGCAGCGTCAGGACAGGGAAAGAGACCCAGTACTTC.

The DNA for the CDR3 is TGCGCCAGCAGTCCCGGGACCGCCTGCCAAGCGGGAAGGGACGAGCAGTACTTC. Protein: CASSPGTACQAGRDEQYF. The chain combines TRBV23-1 with TRBJ2-5, with 7 bases fitting TRBD2. Judging by the DNA end, TRBJ2-7 fits better; the J call may be wrong. TRBV23-1 falls under the ORF class, with uncertain function. The CDR3 is 18 amino acids.

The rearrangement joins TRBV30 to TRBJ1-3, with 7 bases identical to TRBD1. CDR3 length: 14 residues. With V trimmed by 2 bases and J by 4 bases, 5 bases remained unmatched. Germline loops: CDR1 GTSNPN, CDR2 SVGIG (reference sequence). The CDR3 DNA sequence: TGTGCCTGGAGTTGGGACAGCAGAGGAAACACCATATATTTT. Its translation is CAWSWDSRGNTIYF.

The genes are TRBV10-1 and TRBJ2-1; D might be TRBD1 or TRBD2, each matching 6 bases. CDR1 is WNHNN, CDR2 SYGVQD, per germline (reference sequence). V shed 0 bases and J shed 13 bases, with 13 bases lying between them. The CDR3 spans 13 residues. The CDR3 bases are TGCGCCAGCAGTGAGTCAGGGGGGCTCCCCCAGTTCTTC. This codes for CASSESGGLPQFF.

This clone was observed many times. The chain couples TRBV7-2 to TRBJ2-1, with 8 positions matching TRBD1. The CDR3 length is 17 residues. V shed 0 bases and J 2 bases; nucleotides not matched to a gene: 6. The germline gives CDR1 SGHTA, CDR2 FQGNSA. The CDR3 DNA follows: TGTGCCAGCAGCTTAGCGTTCAGGGGGCCAGCCTACAATGAGCAGTTCTTC. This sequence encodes CASSLAFRGPAYNEQFF.

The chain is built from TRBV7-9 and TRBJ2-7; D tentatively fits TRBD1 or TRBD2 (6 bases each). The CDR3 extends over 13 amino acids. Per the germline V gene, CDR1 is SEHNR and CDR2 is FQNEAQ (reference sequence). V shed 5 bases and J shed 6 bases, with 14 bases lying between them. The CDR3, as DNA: TGTGCCAGCAGCCCCTCGGGGGCCTTCGAGCAGTACTTC. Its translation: CASSPSGAFEQYF.

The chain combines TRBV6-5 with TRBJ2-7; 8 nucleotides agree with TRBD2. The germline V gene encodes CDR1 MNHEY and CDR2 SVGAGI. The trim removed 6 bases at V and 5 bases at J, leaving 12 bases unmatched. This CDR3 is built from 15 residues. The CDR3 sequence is CASSPPLAGFNEQYF. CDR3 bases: TGTGCCAGCAGCCCCCCCCTAGCGGGCTTCAACGAGCAGTACTTC.

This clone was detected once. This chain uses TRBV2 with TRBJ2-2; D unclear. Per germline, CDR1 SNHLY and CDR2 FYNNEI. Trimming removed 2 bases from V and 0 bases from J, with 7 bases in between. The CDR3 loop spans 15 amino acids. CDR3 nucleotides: TGTGCCAGCAGTGAATACGAACCGAACACCGGGGAGCTGTTTTTT. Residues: CASSEYEPNTGELFF. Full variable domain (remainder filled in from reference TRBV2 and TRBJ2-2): EPEVTQTPSHQVTQMGQEVILRCVPISNHLYFYWYRQILGQKVEFLVSFYNNEISEKSEIFDDQFSVERPDGSNFTLKIRSTKLEDSAMYFCASSEYEPNTGELFFGEGSRLTVL.

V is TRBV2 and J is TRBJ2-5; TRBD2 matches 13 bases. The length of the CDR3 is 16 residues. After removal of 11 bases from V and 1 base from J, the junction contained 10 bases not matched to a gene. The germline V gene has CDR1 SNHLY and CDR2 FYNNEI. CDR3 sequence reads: CAVMGLAGKIQETQYF. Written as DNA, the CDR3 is TGTGCCGTGATGGGACTAGCGGGAAAGATCCAAGAGACCCAGTACTTC.

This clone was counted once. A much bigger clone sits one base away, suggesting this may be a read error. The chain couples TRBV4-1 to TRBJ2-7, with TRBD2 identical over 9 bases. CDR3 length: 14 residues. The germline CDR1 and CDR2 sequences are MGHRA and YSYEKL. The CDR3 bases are TGTGCCAGCAGCGCCGGACTAGCGAACTACGAGCAGTACTTC. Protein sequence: CASSAGLANYEQYF.

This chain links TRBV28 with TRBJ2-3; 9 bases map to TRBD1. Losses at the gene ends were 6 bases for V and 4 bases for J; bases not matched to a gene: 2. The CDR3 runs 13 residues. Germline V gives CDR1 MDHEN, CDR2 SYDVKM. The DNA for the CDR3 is TGTGCCAGCAGCAGGGACAGGGCAGATACGCAGTATTTT. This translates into CASSRDRADTQYF.

The chain's CDR3 is CASSLFLYDEQFF. CDR3 nucleotides: TGTGCCAGCAGCTTATTTCTATACGACGAGCAGTTCTTC. The chain has TRBV7-8 and TRBJ2-1; D uncertain. The V end lost 2 bases, the J end lost 10 bases, and 12 bases lay between the germline ends. Germline loops: CDR1 SGHVS, CDR2 FQNEAQ. The CDR3 consists of 13 residues.

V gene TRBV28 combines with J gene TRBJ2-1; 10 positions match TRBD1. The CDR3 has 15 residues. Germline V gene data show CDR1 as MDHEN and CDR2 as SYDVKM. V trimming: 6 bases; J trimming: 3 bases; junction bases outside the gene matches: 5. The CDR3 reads CASRTGTGVYNEQFF. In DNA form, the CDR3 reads TGTGCCAGCAGAACCGGGACAGGGGTCTACAATGAGCAGTTCTTC.

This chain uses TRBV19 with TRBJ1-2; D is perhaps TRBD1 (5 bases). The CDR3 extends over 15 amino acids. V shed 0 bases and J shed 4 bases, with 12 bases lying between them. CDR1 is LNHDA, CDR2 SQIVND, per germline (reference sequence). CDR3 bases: TGTGCCAGTAGTATAGAAGGGGCGCAGGGCTATGGCTACACCTTC. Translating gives CASSIEGAQGYGYTF.

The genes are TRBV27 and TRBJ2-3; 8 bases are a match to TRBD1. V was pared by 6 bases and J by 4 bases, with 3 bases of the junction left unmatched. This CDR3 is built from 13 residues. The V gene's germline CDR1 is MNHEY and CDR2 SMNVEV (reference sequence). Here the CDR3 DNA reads TGTGCCAGCAGGGCAGGGGGCGCAGATACGCAGTATTTT. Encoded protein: CASRAGGADTQYF.

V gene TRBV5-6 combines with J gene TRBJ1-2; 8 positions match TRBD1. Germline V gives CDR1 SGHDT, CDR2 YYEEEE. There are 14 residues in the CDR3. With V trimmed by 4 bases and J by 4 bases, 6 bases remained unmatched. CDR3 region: CASSPTGEAYGYTF. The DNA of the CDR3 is TGTGCCAGCAGCCCGACAGGGGAGGCCTATGGCTACACCTTC.